A single T cell receptor (beta chain) is shown here with its context. The antigen is not known. These data belong to a study of OX40 agonist ivuxolimab in advanced cancers. Background on the study: Participants averaged 60 years of age (range about 23 to 79) and were about 85% male.

V lost 0 bases to trimming and J lost 0 bases, with 7 bases between them. The CDR3 sequence is 15 residues long. The V gene's germline CDR1 is SGHRS and CDR2 YFSETQ. Profiling relied on immunoSEQ multiplex PCR, and the TCRdb table lists in-frame clones only, not all of them. This sample carries some 62,000 clones, roughly nine tenths of them seen once, and the ten largest clones take approximately 0.62%. Notes on the study in general: CD4+ and CD8+ T cells in blood underwent clonal expansion by week 6 at 0.1 to 3.0 mg/kg.

The chain couples TRBV5-1 to TRBJ1-3; perhaps TRBD1 as D (5 bases). This clonotype originated in an adult with an advanced solid tumor such as melanoma, head and neck, liver or kidney cancer. The input for sequencing was CD4+ or CD8+ T cells sorted from blood, taken in a trial of the OX40 agonist ivuxolimab. This CDR3 reads CASSLDQGSGNTIYF. CDR3 sequence (DNA): TGCGCCAGCAGCTTGGATCAGGGCTCTGGAAACACCATATATTTT. Full variable domain (remainder filled in from reference TRBV5-1 and TRBJ1-3): KAGVTQTPRYLIKTRGQQVTLSCSPISGHRSVSWYQQTPGQGLQFLFEYFSETQRNKGNFPGRFSGRQFSNSRSEMNVSTLELGDSALYLCASSLDQGSGNTIYFGEGSWLTVV.